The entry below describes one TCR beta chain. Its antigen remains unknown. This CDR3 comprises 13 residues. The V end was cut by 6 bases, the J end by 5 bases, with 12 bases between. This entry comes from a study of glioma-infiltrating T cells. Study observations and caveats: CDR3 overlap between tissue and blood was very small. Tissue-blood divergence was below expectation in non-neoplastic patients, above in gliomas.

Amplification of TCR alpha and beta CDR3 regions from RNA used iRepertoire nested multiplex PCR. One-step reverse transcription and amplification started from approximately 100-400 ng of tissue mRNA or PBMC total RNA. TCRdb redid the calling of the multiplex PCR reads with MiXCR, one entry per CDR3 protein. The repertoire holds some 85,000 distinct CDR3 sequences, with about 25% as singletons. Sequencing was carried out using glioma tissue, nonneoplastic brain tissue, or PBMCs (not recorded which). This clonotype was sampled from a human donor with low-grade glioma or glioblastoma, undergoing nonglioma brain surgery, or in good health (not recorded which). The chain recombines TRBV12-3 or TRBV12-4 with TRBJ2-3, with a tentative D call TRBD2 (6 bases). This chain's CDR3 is CASSPERVDTQYF. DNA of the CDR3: TGTGCCAGCAGCCCAGAGCGGGTAGATACGCAGTATTTT.